The 3 T cell receptor beta chains below were found in one sample sequenced in a study of T cell changes during pregnancy in multiple sclerosis. Here immunoSEQ multiplex PCR was the method, and the copy in TCRdb shows in-frame clones only, minus some. This table has roughly 64,000 clones, roughly 93% appearing once. Sequencing was performed on peripheral blood, taken in the second trimester of pregnancy. These receptors originate from a female donor with multiple sclerosis, enrolled in a pregnancy study.

The chain links TRBV5-6 to TRBJ1-1; D unclear. CDR1 SGHDT and CDR2 YYEEEE come from the germline V gene. V was pared by 4 bases and J by 0 bases, with 22 bases between. The CDR3 spans 18 residues. The CDR3: CASSGGSLRAFMNTEAFF. The CDR3 DNA follows: TGTGCCAGCAGCGGTGGCTCCCTTCGTGCTTTCATGAACACTGAAGCTTTCTTT.

V and J are TRBV4-2 and TRBJ1-2; TRBD1 agrees at 9 bases. Per germline, CDR1 LGHNA and CDR2 YNFKEQ. CDR3 length: 14 residues. V trimming: 3 bases; J trimming: 8 bases; junction bases outside the gene matches: 7. The CDR3 reads CASSHSTGGEGYTF. CDR3 nucleotides: TGTGCCAGCAGCCACTCGACAGGGGGAGAAGGCTACACCTTC.

J is TRBJ2-3 and V is TRBV5-6; D uncertain. The V end was cut by 1 base, the J end by 0 bases, with 6 bases between. This CDR3 is 14 amino acids long. Germline CDR1 is SGHDT and CDR2 is YYEEEE. The CDR3 coding sequence is TGTGCCAGCAGCTTGCTAAAGAGCACAGATACGCAGTATTTT. This sequence encodes CASSLLKSTDTQYF.